This TCR beta chain was captured by sequencing in a study of shared clonotypes between healthy human individuals. Sequencing used immunoSEQ multiplex PCR; TCRdb keeps in-frame clones, though not all of them. Seen here are under 2,500,000 clones, approximately 95% observed once, and the top ten hold roughly 0.13%. Everyone who donated was a Caucasian adult who lived in Nashville, Tennessee. Details on this clone: Antigen specificity is unknown.

Study-level findings and limits: In this cohort, only blood was sampled, and tissue repertoires likely differ.

CDR1 and CDR2 from the germline V gene are SQVTM and ANQGSEA. The CDR3 length is 12 residues. Trimming left V 7 bases short and J 3 bases short, with 13 bases between. What was sequenced was naive CD4+ T cells sorted from blood. The sample's subset: CD45RA+ positively selected. This chain uses TRBV29-1 with TRBJ2-7, with D possibly called TRBD1 or TRBD2 (5 bases each). The clonotype was recovered from a man aged 18 to 29 in good health. Here the CDR3 reads CSASQGDYEQYF. The DNA for the CDR3 is TGCAGCGCCTCGCAGGGAGACTACGAGCAGTACTTC.